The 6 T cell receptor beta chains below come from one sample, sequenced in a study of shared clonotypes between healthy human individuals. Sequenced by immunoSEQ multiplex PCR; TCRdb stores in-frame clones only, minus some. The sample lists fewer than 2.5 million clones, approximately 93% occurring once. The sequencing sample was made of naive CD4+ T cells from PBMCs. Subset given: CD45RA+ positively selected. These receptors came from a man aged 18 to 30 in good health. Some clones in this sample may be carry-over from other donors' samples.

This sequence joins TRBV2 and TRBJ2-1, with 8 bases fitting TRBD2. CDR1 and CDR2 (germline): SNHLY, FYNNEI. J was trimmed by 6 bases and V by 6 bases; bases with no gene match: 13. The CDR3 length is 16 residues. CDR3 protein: CASSDPETSVFNEQFF. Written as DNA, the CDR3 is TGTGCCAGCAGCGACCCGGAGACTAGCGTATTCAATGAGCAGTTCTTC.

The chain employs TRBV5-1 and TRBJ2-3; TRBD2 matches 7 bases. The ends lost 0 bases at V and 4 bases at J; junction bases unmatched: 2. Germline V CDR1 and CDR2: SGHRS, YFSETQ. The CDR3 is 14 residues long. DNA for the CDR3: TGCGCCAGCAGCTTGGGCGGGAGCGCAGATACGCAGTATTTT. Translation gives CASSLGGSADTQYF. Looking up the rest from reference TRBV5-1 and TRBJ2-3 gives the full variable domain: KAGVTQTPRYLIKTRGQQVTLSCSPISGHRSVSWYQQTPGQGLQFLFEYFSETQRNKGNFPGRFSGRQFSNSRSEMNVSTLELGDSALYLCASSLGGSADTQYFGPGTRLTVL.

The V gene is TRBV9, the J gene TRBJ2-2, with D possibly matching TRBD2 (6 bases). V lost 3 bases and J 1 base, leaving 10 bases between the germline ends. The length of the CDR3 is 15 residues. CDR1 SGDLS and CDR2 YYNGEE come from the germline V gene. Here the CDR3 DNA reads TGTGCCAGCAGCGCCGGGACTTTGAACACCGGGGAGCTGTTTTTT. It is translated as CASSAGTLNTGELFF.

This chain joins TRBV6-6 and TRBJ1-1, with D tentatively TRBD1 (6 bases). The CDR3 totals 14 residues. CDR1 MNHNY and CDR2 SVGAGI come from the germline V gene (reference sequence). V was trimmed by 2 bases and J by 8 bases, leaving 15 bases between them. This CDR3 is CASSYSGGPAEAFF. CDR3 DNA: TGTGCCAGCAGTTACAGCGGGGGCCCCGCGGAAGCTTTCTTT.

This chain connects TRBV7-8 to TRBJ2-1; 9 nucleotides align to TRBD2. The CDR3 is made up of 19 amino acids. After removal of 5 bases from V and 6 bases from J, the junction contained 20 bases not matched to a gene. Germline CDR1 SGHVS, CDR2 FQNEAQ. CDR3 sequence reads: CASSPTTRGRAMRGNEQFF. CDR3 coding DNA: TGTGCCAGCAGCCCAACGACACGCGGGAGGGCAATGAGGGGCAATGAGCAGTTCTTC. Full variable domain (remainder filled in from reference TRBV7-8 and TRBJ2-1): GAGVSQSPRYKVAKRGQDVALRCDPISGHVSLFWYQQALGQGPEFLTYFQNEAQLDKSGLPSDRFFAERPEGSVSTLKIQRTQQEDSAVYLCASSPTTRGRAMRGNEQFFGPGTRLTVL.

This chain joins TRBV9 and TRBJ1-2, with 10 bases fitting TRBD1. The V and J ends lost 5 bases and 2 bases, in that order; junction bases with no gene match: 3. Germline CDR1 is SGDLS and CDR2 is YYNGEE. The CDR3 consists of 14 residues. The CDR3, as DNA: TGTGCCAGCAGAGGACAGGGGGTAAACTATGGCTACACCTTC. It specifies CASRGQGVNYGYTF.